This T cell receptor (beta chain) came from a study of PD-L1 blockade in urothelial cancer. Study details: After treatment start, blood was analyzed at 3 weeks (second dose) and at 6 weeks.

Clones were sequenced by immunoSEQ multiplex PCR, and TCRdb holds only the in-frame ones, with some missing. The sample has 70,000 to 75,000 clones, roughly nine tenths seen once. The CDR3 is made up of 14 amino acids. Germline V gives CDR1 MDHEN, CDR2 SYDVKM. Trimming shortened V by 5 bases and J by 3 bases, and 12 bases separated the two germline ends. This chain uses TRBV28 with TRBJ2-3, with D possibly matching TRBD2 (6 bases). The starting material was PBMCs, obtained around atezolizumab (anti-PD-L1) treatment. This receptor was obtained from a man aged 60 to 75 with urothelial cancer. The CDR3 DNA reads TGTGCCAGCAGTCTGGGAGGTTGGACAGATACGCAGTATTTT. Translated: CASSLGGWTDTQYF.